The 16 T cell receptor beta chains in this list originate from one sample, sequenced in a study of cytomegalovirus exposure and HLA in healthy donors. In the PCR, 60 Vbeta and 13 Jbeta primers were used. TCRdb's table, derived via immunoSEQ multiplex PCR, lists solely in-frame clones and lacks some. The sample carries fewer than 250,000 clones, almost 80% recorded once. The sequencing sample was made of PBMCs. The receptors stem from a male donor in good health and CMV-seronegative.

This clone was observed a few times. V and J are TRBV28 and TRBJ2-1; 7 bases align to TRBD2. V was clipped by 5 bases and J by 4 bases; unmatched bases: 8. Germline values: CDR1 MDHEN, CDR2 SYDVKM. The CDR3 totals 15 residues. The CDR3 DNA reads TGTGCCAGCAGTCAGCGGGACTACCCTTACAATGAGCAGTTCTTC. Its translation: CASSQRDYPYNEQFF.

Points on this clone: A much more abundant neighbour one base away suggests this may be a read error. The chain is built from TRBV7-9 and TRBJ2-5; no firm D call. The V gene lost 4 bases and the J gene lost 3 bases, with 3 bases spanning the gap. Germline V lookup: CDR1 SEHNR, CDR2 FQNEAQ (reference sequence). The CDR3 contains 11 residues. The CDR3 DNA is TGTGCCAGCAGCTCGGAAGAGACCCAGTACTTC. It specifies CASSSEETQYF.

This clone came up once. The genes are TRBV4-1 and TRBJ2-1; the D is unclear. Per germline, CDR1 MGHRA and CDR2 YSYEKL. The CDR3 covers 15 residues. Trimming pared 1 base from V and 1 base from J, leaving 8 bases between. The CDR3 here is CASSQAYSSYNEQFF. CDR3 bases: TGCGCCAGCAGCCAAGCCTACAGTTCCTACAATGAGCAGTTCTTC.

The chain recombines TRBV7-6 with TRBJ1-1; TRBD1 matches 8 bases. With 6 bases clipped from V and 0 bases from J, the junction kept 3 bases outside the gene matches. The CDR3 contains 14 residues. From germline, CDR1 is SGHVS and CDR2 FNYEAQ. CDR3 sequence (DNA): TGTGCCAGCAGTCCGGACAGGGTGAACACTGAAGCTTTCTTT. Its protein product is CASSPDRVNTEAFF.

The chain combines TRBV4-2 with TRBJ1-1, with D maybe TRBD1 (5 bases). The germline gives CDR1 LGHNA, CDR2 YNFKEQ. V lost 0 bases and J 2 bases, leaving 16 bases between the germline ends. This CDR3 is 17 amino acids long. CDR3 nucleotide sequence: TGTGCCAGCAGCCAAGATCGATCGTGGGGCGGCAACACTGAAGCTTTCTTT. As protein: CASSQDRSWGGNTEAFF.

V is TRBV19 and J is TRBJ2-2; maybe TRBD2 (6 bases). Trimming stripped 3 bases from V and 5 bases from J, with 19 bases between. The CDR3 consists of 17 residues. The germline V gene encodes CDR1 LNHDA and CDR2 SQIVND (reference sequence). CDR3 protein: CASSMSWEASRTGELFF. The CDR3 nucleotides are TGTGCCAGTAGTATGAGCTGGGAGGCTAGTAGGACCGGGGAGCTGTTTTTT.

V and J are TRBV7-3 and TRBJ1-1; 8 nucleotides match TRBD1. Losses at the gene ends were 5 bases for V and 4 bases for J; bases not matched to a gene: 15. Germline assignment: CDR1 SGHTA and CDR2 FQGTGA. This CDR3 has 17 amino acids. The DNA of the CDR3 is TGTGCCAGCAGCCACCCGACAGGGGTGAGTGTTAGCACTGAAGCTTTCTTT. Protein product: CASSHPTGVSVSTEAFF.

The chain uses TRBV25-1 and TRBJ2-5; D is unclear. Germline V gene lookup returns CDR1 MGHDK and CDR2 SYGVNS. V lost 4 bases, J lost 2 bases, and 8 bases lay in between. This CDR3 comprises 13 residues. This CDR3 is CASSGAPQETQYF. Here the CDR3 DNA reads TGTGCCAGCAGTGGAGCGCCTCAAGAGACCCAGTACTTC.

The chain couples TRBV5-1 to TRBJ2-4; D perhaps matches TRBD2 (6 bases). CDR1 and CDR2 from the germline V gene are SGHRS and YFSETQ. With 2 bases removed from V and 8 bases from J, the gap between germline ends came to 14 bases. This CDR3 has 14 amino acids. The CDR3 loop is CASSFGGMSDIQYF. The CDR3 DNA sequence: TGCGCCAGCAGCTTTGGAGGGATGTCGGACATTCAGTACTTC.

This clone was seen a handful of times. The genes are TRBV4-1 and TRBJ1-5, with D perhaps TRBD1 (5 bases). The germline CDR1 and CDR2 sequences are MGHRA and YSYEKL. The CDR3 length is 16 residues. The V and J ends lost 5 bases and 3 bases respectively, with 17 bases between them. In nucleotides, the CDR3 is TGCGCCAGCAGCTTAGTCGACAGCCCTTCCAATCAGCCCCAGCATTTT. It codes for CASSLVDSPSNQPQHF.

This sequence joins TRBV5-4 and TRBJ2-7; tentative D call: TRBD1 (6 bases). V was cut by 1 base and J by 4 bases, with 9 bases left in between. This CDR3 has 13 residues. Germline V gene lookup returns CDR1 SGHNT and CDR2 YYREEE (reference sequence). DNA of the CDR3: TGTGCCAGCAGCTTGCAGGGGTCTTACGAGCAGTACTTC. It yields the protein CASSLQGSYEQYF.

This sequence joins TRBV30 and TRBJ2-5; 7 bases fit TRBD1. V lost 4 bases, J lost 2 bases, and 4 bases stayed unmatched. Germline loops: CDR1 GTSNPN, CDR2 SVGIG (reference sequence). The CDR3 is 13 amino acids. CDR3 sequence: CAWMAGGQETQYF. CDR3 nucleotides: TGTGCCTGGATGGCAGGGGGACAAGAGACCCAGTACTTC.

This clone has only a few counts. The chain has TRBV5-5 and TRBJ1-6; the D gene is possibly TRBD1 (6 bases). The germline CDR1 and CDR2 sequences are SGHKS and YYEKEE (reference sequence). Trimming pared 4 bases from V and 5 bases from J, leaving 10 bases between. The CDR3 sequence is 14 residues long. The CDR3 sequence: CASSPGHHNSPLHF. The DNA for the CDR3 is TGTGCCAGCAGCCCGGGACATCATAATTCACCCCTCCACTTT. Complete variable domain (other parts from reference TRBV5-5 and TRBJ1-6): DAGVTQSPTHLIKTRGQQVTLRCSPISGHKSVSWYQQVLGQGPQFIFQYYEKEERGRGNFPDRFSARQFPNYSSELNVNALLLGDSALYLCASSPGHHNSPLHFGNGTRLTVT.

CDR3 DNA: TGTGCCAGCAGCTTAAGCGGGAGCGGAGGTGAGCAGTTCTTC. Residues: CASSLSGSGGEQFF. The V gene is TRBV6-5, the J gene TRBJ2-1, with 8 bases aligning to TRBD2. This CDR3 is 14 amino acids long. With 6 bases clipped from V and 9 bases from J, the junction kept 10 bases outside the gene matches. CDR1 is MNHEY, CDR2 SVGAGI, per germline.

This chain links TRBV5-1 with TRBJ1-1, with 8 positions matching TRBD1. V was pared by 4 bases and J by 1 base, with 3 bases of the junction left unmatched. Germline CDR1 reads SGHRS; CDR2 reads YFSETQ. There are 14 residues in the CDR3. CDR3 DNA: TGCGCCAGCAGCCCGGGACAGGAGAACACTGAAGCTTTCTTT. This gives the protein CASSPGQENTEAFF.

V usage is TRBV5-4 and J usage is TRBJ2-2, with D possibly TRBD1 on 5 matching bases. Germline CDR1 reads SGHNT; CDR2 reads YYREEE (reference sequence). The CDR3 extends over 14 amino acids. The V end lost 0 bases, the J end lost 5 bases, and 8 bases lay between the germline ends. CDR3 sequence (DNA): TGTGCCAGCAGCTTGGACAGGTGGACCGGGGAGCTGTTTTTT. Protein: CASSLDRWTGELFF. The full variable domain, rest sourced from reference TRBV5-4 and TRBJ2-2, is ETGVTQSPTHLIKTRGQQVTLRCSSQSGHNTVSWYQQALGQGPQFIFQYYREEENGRGNFPPRFSGLQFPNYSSELNVNALELDDSALYLCASSLDRWTGELFFGEGSRLTVL.